This TCR beta chain was observed in a study of regulatory T cells in long-lasting Graves disease. Many counts were recorded for this clonotype. The antigen remains undetermined. A clone one base away is much larger, so this may be a read error. Trimming shortened V by 6 bases and J by 2 bases, and 5 bases separated the two germline ends. The V gene's germline CDR1 is SNHLY and CDR2 FYNNEI. CDR3 length: 11 amino acids. Findings and limits, study-wide: Few sampled subjects may have lowered accuracy.

Sequencing libraries for TCR beta were prepared with iRepertoire HTBI primers and Arm-PCR of CDR3 regions. TCRdb passed the multiplex PCR reads through MiXCR, listing each CDR3 protein once. The sample consists of 350,000 to 450,000 distinct CDR3 sequences, less than 25% of them appearing once. Described time point: persistent/refractory GD, antithyroid drugs over 5 years with positive TRAb. Making the TCR library involved RNA that had been extracted from PBMCs. Sequences were derived from peripheral blood mononuclear cells (PBMCs), sampled when the disease was refractory, from a patient treated with antithyroid drugs. This sequence originates from a female donor with Graves disease. The chain links TRBV2 to TRBJ2-7; D is unresolved. Here the CDR3 reads CASRGPYEQYF. In nucleotides, the CDR3 is TGTGCCAGCAGGGGTCCCTACGAGCAGTACTTC.